This T cell receptor beta chain was documented in a study of vaccination and CD4 T cells after COVID-19. Points on this clonotype: The target antigen is unknown. One end of the junction does not line up with germline, which may come from a read error.

As for treatment: approximately nine-day PBMC culture with coronavirus spike peptide pools or control peptides (ViraFEST assay). This CDR3 comprises 11 residues. Germline V gene lookup returns CDR1 MNHNS and CDR2 SASEGT. Sequencing of the DNA from cultured CD4+ T cells was carried out with the Oncomine TCR Beta short-read assay. Each CDR3 protein gets one entry after TCRdb re-called the PCR reads with MiXCR. There are nearly 20,000 distinct CDR3 sequences in the sample; about 80% occur only once, and roughly a sixth lies in the top ten. The sample was CD4+ T cells from blood, cultured in vitro, taken after SARS-CoV-2 vaccination. The chain couples TRBV6-1 to TRBJ1-1; 9 positions agree with TRBD1. This clonotype was sampled from a human donor who received a COVID-19 vaccine. This CDR3 is CASRAGTGQVF. In DNA, the CDR3 is TGTGCCAGCAGGGCCGGGACAGGGCAAGTCTTT.